This T cell receptor (beta chain) was retrieved from a study of shared T cell receptors in the human thymus. Method: immunoSEQ multiplex PCR; TCRdb's copy keeps in-frame clones and lacks some. Here the sample spans more than 550,000 clones, 70% to 90% being singletons. This clone was counted only a few times. The CDR3 runs 18 residues. V was clipped by 7 bases and J by 5 bases, with 26 bases between them. From germline, CDR1 is ENHRY and CDR2 SYGVKD. The sample was also linked to a second study, of human thymus T cells. That source adds: In corrective heart surgery, resections were taken, and these provided the thymus tissue. It looked as if thymic and blood repertoires used V and J genes in a biased way.

The clonotype originates from a girl in the first two years of life with a congenital heart defect. This rearrangement joins TRBV10-3 to TRBJ2-2, with D possibly TRBD2 on 6 matching bases. Sequencing was carried out using thymocytes. This CDR3 is CAITTPGPGVYGTGELFF. CDR3 nucleotides: TGTGCCATCACGACTCCCGGCCCGGGAGTATACGGAACCGGGGAGCTGTTTTTT.